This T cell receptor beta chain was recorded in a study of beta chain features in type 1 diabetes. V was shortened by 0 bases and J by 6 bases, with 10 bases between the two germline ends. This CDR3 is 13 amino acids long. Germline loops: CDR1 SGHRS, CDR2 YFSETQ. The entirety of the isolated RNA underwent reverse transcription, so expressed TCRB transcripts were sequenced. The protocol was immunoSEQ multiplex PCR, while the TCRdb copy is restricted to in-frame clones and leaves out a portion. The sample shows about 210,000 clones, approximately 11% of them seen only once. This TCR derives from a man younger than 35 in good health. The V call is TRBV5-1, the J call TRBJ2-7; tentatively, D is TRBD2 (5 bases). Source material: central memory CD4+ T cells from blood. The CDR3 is CASSLVEGFEQYF. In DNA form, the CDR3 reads TGCGCCAGCAGCTTGGTTGAGGGTTTCGAGCAGTACTTC.